The source of this TCR beta chain is a study of blood T cell repertoires in COVID-19. The wider study: There were acute and convalescent COVID-19 samples, and they came from the United States, Italy and Spain.

The length of the CDR3 is 12 residues. Trimming left V 6 bases short and J 4 bases short, with 7 bases between. CDR1 KGHSH and CDR2 LQKENI come from the germline V gene. TCRdb's table, derived via immunoSEQ multiplex PCR, lists solely in-frame clones and lacks some. In the table there are hundreds of thousands of clones, 65% to 90% of which are singletons. This clonotype was obtained from a man at least 80 years old with acute or convalescent COVID-19. Sequencing was done on a sample of peripheral blood. The chain combines TRBV18 with TRBJ1-3; D uncertain. CDR3 protein: CASSSRGNTIYF. CDR3 nucleotide sequence: TGTGCCAGCTCGTCCCGGGGAAACACCATATATTTT.